The clone carrying this T cell receptor beta chain was seen only a few times. Its antigen is unknown. These data come from a study of response to subunit inactivated influenza vaccine. One entry per CDR3 protein results from TCRdb running MiXCR on the RT-PCR reads. In the table there are roughly 700,000 distinct CDR3 sequences, about 15% of which are singletons. Between the trimmed V and J ends, which lost 0 bases and 4 bases, there was a span of 16 bases. The germline gives CDR1 DFQATT, CDR2 SNEGSKA (reference sequence). The CDR3 covers 16 residues. Study findings and constraints: Authors suggested that a seasonal influenza vaccination recruits few new T cells each time.

This chain links TRBV20-1 with TRBJ1-3; tentative D call: TRBD1 (6 bases). The origin of this receptor is a man over 45 who received an inactivated influenza vaccine. Here the sequenced sample was PBMCs from blood, taken 14 to 15 days before vaccination. CDR3 loop: CSARDVVGGQGNTIYF. CDR3 DNA sequence: TGCAGTGCTAGAGATGTAGTCGGGGGGCAAGGAAACACCATATATTTT.